Each of the 5 T cell receptor beta chains below was sequenced from the same sample in a study of shared clonotypes between healthy human individuals. Repertoires were generated with immunoSEQ multiplex PCR, while TCRdb's copy carries only in-frame clones and drops some. The sample has under 1,100,000 clones; around four fifths are singletons. Material: memory CD4+ T cells sorted from blood. Sample subset: CD45RA-negative fraction. The receptors here all came from a man between 18 and 35 years old in good health.

The gene calls are TRBV5-4 and TRBJ1-4; perhaps TRBD1 as D (6 bases). Germline-derived CDR1 and CDR2 are SGHNT and YYREEE (reference sequence). Trimming took 4 bases from V and 8 from J, leaving 12 bases between them. The CDR3 length is 13 residues. CDR3 protein: CASSVEGEEKLFF. CDR3 coding DNA: TGTGCCAGCAGCGTAGAGGGGGAGGAAAAACTGTTTTTT.

The chain combines TRBV12-2 with TRBJ2-7. TRBV12-2 constitutes a pseudogene. The CDR3 is made up of 16 amino acids. Here the CDR3 DNA reads TGTGCAAGTCGGCCTTGGGACCCTCGCGGGTTGGACGAGCAGTACTTC. This translates into CASRPWDPRGLDEQYF.

The V call is TRBV6-5, the J call TRBJ1-2; possibly TRBD1 for D (6 bases). V gave up 0 bases and J gave up 8 bases, with 16 bases separating them. The CDR3 length is 15 residues. Germline V CDR1 and CDR2: MNHEY, SVGAGI. The CDR3 nucleotides read TGTGCCAGCAGTTACTCCCCCCAGGGGATTTACGGCTACACCTTC. This sequence encodes CASSYSPQGIYGYTF.

V is TRBV7-9 and J is TRBJ1-1; D is perhaps TRBD1 (5 bases). Germline assignment: CDR1 SEHNR and CDR2 FQNEAQ (reference sequence). This CDR3 region has 13 residues. V was clipped by 4 bases and J by 3 bases, with 9 bases between them. The CDR3 DNA reads TGTGCCAGCAGCTCCGGGGCCCACACTGAAGCTTTCTTT. This encodes CASSSGAHTEAFF.

The rearrangement links TRBV4-2 to TRBJ2-7, with 8 bases aligning to TRBD1. CDR3 length equals 15 residues. CDR1 is LGHNA, CDR2 YNFKEQ, per germline. Trimming at V came to 3 bases and at J to 5 bases, leaving 9 bases not matched to a gene. CDR3 sequence reads: CASSHHRGTNDEQYF. The DNA of the CDR3 is TGTGCCAGCAGCCACCACAGGGGGACGAACGACGAGCAGTACTTC.